Shown below are 32 T cell receptor beta chains from a single sample sequenced in a study of blood T cell repertoires in COVID-19. Sequencing was performed with immunoSEQ multiplex PCR; in TCRdb, only in-frame clones are kept and a portion is missing. The table includes about 220,000 clones, about 85% detected once. Sample: peripheral blood. These receptors were collected from an older woman who had recovered from COVID-19.

V usage is TRBV3-1 (or the pseudogene TRBV3-2) and J usage is TRBJ1-5, with D tentatively TRBD1 (6 bases). CDR1 is LGHDT, CDR2 YNNKEL, per germline (reference sequence). The ends were cut back, 6 bases at V and 0 bases at J, with 9 bases in the middle. The CDR3 is 14 amino acids. The DNA for the CDR3 is TGTGCCAGCAGTGACAGGAGTAGCAATCAGCCCCAGCATTTT. Residues: CASSDRSSNQPQHF.

The chain couples TRBV7-9 to TRBJ1-3, with 9 bases aligning to TRBD1. Germline values: CDR1 SEHNR, CDR2 FQNEAQ (reference sequence). The CDR3 consists of 15 residues. V dropped 4 bases and J dropped 2; count of bases not matched to a gene: 3. Here the CDR3 DNA reads TGTGCCAGCAGCTGGGACAGGGCCCCTGGAAACACCATATATTTT. Translation gives CASSWDRAPGNTIYF.

The V call is TRBV14, the J call TRBJ2-1; tentatively, D is TRBD2 (6 bases). Trimming cost V 0 bases and J 0 bases, with 12 bases left between them. This CDR3 is 17 amino acids long. Per germline, CDR1 SGHDN and CDR2 FVKESK. CDR3 in amino acids: CASSQDWDFFSYNEQFF. In nucleotides, the CDR3 is TGTGCCAGCAGCCAAGATTGGGACTTTTTCTCCTACAATGAGCAGTTCTTC. Complete variable domain (other parts from reference TRBV14 and TRBJ2-1): EAGVTQFPSHSVIEKGQTVTLRCDPISGHDNLYWYRRVMGKEIKFLLHFVKESKQDESGMPNNRFLAERTGGTYSTLKVQPAELEDSGVYFCASSQDWDFFSYNEQFFGPGTRLTVL.

V usage is TRBV14 and J usage is TRBJ1-5; 7 bases align to TRBD1. From germline, CDR1 is SGHDN and CDR2 FVKESK. V lost 4 bases, J lost 6 bases, and 6 bases stayed unmatched. This CDR3 region has 14 residues. The CDR3 is CASSLERGRQPQHF. The CDR3 DNA reads TGTGCCAGCAGCCTGGAAAGGGGGCGTCAGCCCCAGCATTTT.

The genes are TRBV4-1 and TRBJ2-7; 8 bases are a match to TRBD1. CDR3 length equals 15 residues. Germline V gene lookup returns CDR1 MGHRA and CDR2 YSYEKL. J was trimmed by 2 bases and V by 4 bases; bases with no gene match: 7. This CDR3 is CASSPAGQGTYEQYF. The CDR3 bases are TGCGCCAGCAGCCCAGCTGGACAGGGAACCTACGAGCAGTACTTC.

J is TRBJ2-3 and V is TRBV30; maybe TRBD2 (6 bases). The germline V and J ends were trimmed by 8 bases and 7 bases, with 13 bases remaining between them. Germline V gives CDR1 GTSNPN, CDR2 SVGIG (reference sequence). This CDR3 contains 11 residues. The CDR3 region is CAGEVSYTQYF. The CDR3 DNA sequence: TGTGCCGGGGAGGTTAGCTATACGCAGTATTTT.

This chain connects TRBV7-2 to TRBJ2-7; 10 bases align to TRBD2. The length of the CDR3 is 15 residues. After removal of 1 base from V and 5 bases from J, the junction contained 5 bases not matched to a gene. The V gene's germline CDR1 is SGHTA and CDR2 FQGNSA. The CDR3 sequence is CASSLVVAGGHEQYF. The CDR3 DNA follows: TGTGCCAGCAGCTTAGTGGTAGCGGGGGGCCACGAGCAGTACTTC.

The chain carries TRBV24-1 and TRBJ2-3; D might be TRBD1 (6 bases). Germline V gene sequence: CDR1 KGHDR, CDR2 SFDVKD. V lost 10 bases to trimming and J lost 2 bases, with 21 bases between them. The CDR3 extends over 16 amino acids. In DNA form, the CDR3 reads TGTGCCACTAATAGCAGGCACAGGGCGTACACAGATACGCAGTATTTT. This translates into CATNSRHRAYTDTQYF.

The gene calls are TRBV2 and TRBJ2-3; D call uncertain. V was shortened by 4 bases and J by 6 bases, with 8 bases between the two germline ends. In germline, CDR1 is SNHLY, CDR2 FYNNEI. The CDR3 is 12 amino acids. The CDR3 region has the DNA TGTGCCAGCAGTGCGGTGTGGGATACGCAGTATTTT. Residues: CASSAVWDTQYF. Full variable domain (outside the CDR3, taken from reference TRBV2 and TRBJ2-3): EPEVTQTPSHQVTQMGQEVILRCVPISNHLYFYWYRQILGQKVEFLVSFYNNEISEKSEIFDDQFSVERPDGSNFTLKIRSTKLEDSAMYFCASSAVWDTQYFGPGTRLTVL.

In this sample, this clone turned up once. The chain has TRBV30 and TRBJ1-2; D unresolved. The germline V and J ends were trimmed by 4 bases and 4 bases, with 10 bases remaining between them. The germline V gene has CDR1 GTSNPN and CDR2 SVGIG (reference sequence). The CDR3 totals 12 residues. CDR3 amino acids: CAWNPRGYGYTF. In nucleotides, the CDR3 is TGTGCCTGGAACCCACGGGGCTATGGCTACACCTTC.

V usage is TRBV27 and J usage is TRBJ2-4; 7 bases agree with TRBD1. Unmatched junction bases numbered 10, after V lost 5 bases and J lost 3 bases. The CDR3 is made up of 16 amino acids. Germline-derived CDR1 and CDR2 are MNHEY and SMNVEV (reference sequence). The CDR3 DNA sequence: TGTGCCAGCAGTCCCCTACGACAGGGTTTCAAAAACATTCAGTACTTC. The encoded protein is CASSPLRQGFKNIQYF.

J is TRBJ1-2 and V is TRBV2; 8 positions agree with TRBD1. This CDR3 region has 13 residues. The V gene's germline CDR1 is SNHLY and CDR2 FYNNEI. Trimming removed 6 bases from V and 8 bases from J; junction bases left unmatched: 8. The CDR3 DNA reads TGTGCCAGCAGAACAAACAGGGGGGAGGGCTACACCTTC. It specifies CASRTNRGEGYTF.

This clone has only a few counts. The V and J genes are TRBV7-9 and TRBJ1-6, with D possibly TRBD1 on 5 matching bases. V lost 6 bases to trimming and J lost 5 bases, with 14 bases between them. The germline gives CDR1 SEHNR, CDR2 FQNEAQ (reference sequence). This CDR3 region has 15 residues. In DNA form, the CDR3 reads TGTGCCAGCAGGCTCGCGGGGCGGAATAATTCACCCCTCCACTTT. This translates into CASRLAGRNNSPLHF.

This clone occurred a few times. This chain uses TRBV2 with TRBJ2-2; TRBD2 aligns across 7 bases. Per the germline V gene, CDR1 is SNHLY and CDR2 is FYNNEI. The CDR3 has 15 residues. The V segment lost 8 bases and the J segment 3 bases; nucleotides outside the gene matches: 9. The CDR3 here is CASRTGGTYTGELFF. The CDR3 region has the DNA TGTGCCAGCCGGACGGGGGGAACGTACACCGGGGAGCTGTTTTTT.

V and J are TRBV3-1 (or the pseudogene TRBV3-2) and TRBJ1-2; 9 nucleotides agree with TRBD1. V trimming: 2 bases; J trimming: 6 bases; junction bases outside the gene matches: 7. CDR1 and CDR2 from the germline V gene are LGHDT and YNNKEL (reference sequence). The CDR3 contains 15 residues. CDR3 in amino acids: CASSQFPGQGDGYTF. DNA of the CDR3: TGTGCCAGCAGCCAATTCCCGGGACAGGGAGATGGCTACACCTTC.

This chain links TRBV9 with TRBJ2-2; perhaps TRBD1 as D (5 bases). Trimming left V 1 base short and J 2 bases short, with 9 bases between. CDR1 and CDR2 from the germline V gene are SGDLS and YYNGEE. This CDR3 comprises 15 residues. The CDR3 region has the DNA TGTGCCAGCAGCGTATGGGGCAGTAACACCGGGGAGCTGTTTTTT. Its protein is CASSVWGSNTGELFF.

The CDR3 DNA is TGTGCCAGCAGCTTTGAGGGGGGGCCCGGGGAGCTGTTTTTT. Translation gives CASSFEGGPGELFF. The chain carries TRBV7-2 and TRBJ2-2; possibly TRBD2 for D (7 bases). In germline, CDR1 is SGHTA, CDR2 FQGNSA. This CDR3 has 14 amino acids. V was trimmed by 3 bases and J by 6 bases, leaving 11 bases between them.

The sample holds a few counts of this clone. The chain has TRBV9 and TRBJ1-4; 8 bases are shared with TRBD1. The CDR3 loop spans 16 amino acids. V shed 3 bases, J shed 7 bases, and the junction held 11 bases outside the gene matches. In germline, CDR1 is SGDLS, CDR2 YYNGEE. DNA of the CDR3: TGTGCCAGCAGCGCCCCACGACAGGGGCTTCGTGAAAAACTGTTTTTT. This codes for CASSAPRQGLREKLFF.

The CDR3 coding sequence is TGTGCCAGCAGCTTAGAGGGGGGAGGGGCGCCGGGCTATGGCTACACCTTC. Its protein product is CASSLEGGGAPGYGYTF. The chain couples TRBV7-6 to TRBJ1-2; D is possibly TRBD1 (6 bases). V was cut by 1 base and J by 4 bases, with 19 bases left in between. Germline V lookup: CDR1 SGHVS, CDR2 FNYEAQ. This CDR3 contains 17 residues.

The CDR3 DNA sequence: TGTGCCAGCAGCCAATTGGACAGGCCAGAGACCCAGTACTTC. This encodes CASSQLDRPETQYF. The chain links TRBV5-6 to TRBJ2-5, with 7 nucleotides matching TRBD1. The germline V gene encodes CDR1 SGHDT and CDR2 YYEEEE. Unmatched junction bases numbered 7, after V lost 4 bases and J lost 4 bases. The CDR3 is 14 residues long.

This clone was seen a single time. CDR3 nucleotides: TGTGCCAGCAGCTTGGCCAGGGACAGCGGCTACACCTTC. This sequence encodes CASSLARDSGYTF. The chain has TRBV7-3 and TRBJ1-2; 7 bases line up with TRBD1. The CDR3 contains 13 residues. Germline loops: CDR1 SGHTA, CDR2 FQGTGA. Trimming took 3 bases from V and 8 from J; bases not matched to a gene: 6.

The rearrangement uses TRBV7-9 and TRBJ1-3, with D perhaps matching TRBD1 (6 bases). This CDR3 spans 15 amino acids. CDR1 SEHNR and CDR2 FQNEAQ come from the germline V gene (reference sequence). Trimming shortened V by 3 bases and J by 2 bases, and 11 bases separated the two germline ends. CDR3 region: CASSFSGGPGNTIYF. In nucleotides, the CDR3 is TGTGCCAGCAGCTTCTCGGGGGGGCCTGGAAACACCATATATTTT.

The V and J genes are TRBV11-2 and TRBJ2-1; a possible D gene is TRBD1 (5 bases). From germline, CDR1 is SGHAT and CDR2 FQNNGV. This CDR3 comprises 15 residues. V was trimmed by 3 bases and J by 2 bases, leaving 11 bases between them. CDR3 in amino acids: CASSFGRVTYNEQFF. Written as DNA, the CDR3 is TGTGCCAGCAGCTTTGGCAGGGTTACCTACAATGAGCAGTTCTTC.

The V call is TRBV5-5, the J call TRBJ2-2; D perhaps matches TRBD1 (6 bases). The germline CDR1 and CDR2 sequences are SGHKS and YYEKEE (reference sequence). The CDR3 length is 15 residues. With 0 bases removed from V and 4 bases from J, the gap between germline ends came to 10 bases. CDR3 in DNA: TGTGCCAGCAGCTTGGTGGGGGCGAGCACCGGGGAGCTGTTTTTT. Amino acid sequence: CASSLVGASTGELFF.

This sequence joins TRBV6-5 and TRBJ1-6, with 7 nucleotides matching TRBD1. After removal of 7 bases from V and 10 bases from J, the junction contained 13 bases not matched to a gene. CDR3 length: 15 residues. Germline values: CDR1 MNHEY, CDR2 SVGAGI. The CDR3 reads CASTEGDRLGSPLHF. Here the CDR3 DNA reads TGTGCCAGCACCGAGGGGGACAGACTGGGATCACCCCTCCACTTT.

This clone was seen just once. The rearrangement uses TRBV11-3 and TRBJ2-1, with 8 bases lining up with TRBD2. The CDR3 runs to 15 residues. The V segment lost 1 base and the J segment 7 bases; nucleotides outside the gene matches: 6. Germline loops: CDR1 SGHNT, CDR2 YENEEA. DNA of the CDR3: TGTGCCAGCAGCTTAGGGGCGGGGGGCGGTAATGAGCAGTTCTTC. Its translation: CASSLGAGGGNEQFF. Using reference TRBV11-3 and TRBJ2-1 for the parts outside the CDR3, the full variable domain is EAGVVQSPRYKIIEKKQPVAFWCNPISGHNTLYWYLQNLGQGPELLIRYENEEAVDDSQLPKDRFSAERLKGVDSTLKIQPAELGDSAVYLCASSLGAGGGNEQFFGPGTRLTVL.

The chain uses TRBV6-4 and TRBJ1-2; possibly TRBD1 for D (5 bases). The CDR3 covers 13 residues. Germline V gene sequence: CDR1 MRHNA, CDR2 SNTAGT. The V end lost 3 bases, the J end lost 8 bases, and 13 bases lay between the germline ends. As DNA, the CDR3 is TGTGCCAGCAGTGAAGTAGTGGGGCGCGGCTACACCTTC. Residues: CASSEVVGRGYTF.

The chain combines TRBV4-1 with TRBJ1-2; 7 positions match TRBD1. The J segment lost 3 bases and the V segment lost 0 bases, leaving 7 bases of the junction unmatched. The CDR3 length is 16 residues. The germline V gene has CDR1 MGHRA and CDR2 YSYEKL. CDR3 coding DNA: TGCGCCAGCAGCCAAGAGTATGGGACAGACGACTATGGCTACACCTTC. This codes for CASSQEYGTDDYGYTF.

This rearrangement joins TRBV2 to TRBJ2-1; 11 bases line up with TRBD2. The CDR3 loop spans 15 amino acids. The ends lost 6 bases at V and 2 bases at J; junction bases unmatched: 3. Germline-derived CDR1 and CDR2 are SNHLY and FYNNEI. The CDR3 protein is CASRELAGAYNEQFF. Here the CDR3 DNA reads TGTGCCAGCAGGGAACTAGCGGGGGCCTACAATGAGCAGTTCTTC.

This clone has more than one count but fewer than ten. This chain uses TRBV3-1 (or the pseudogene TRBV3-2) with TRBJ2-3; perhaps TRBD1 as D (6 bases). Deletions cut 5 bases from V and 3 bases from J, with 18 bases between. Germline CDR1 reads LGHDT; CDR2 reads YNNKEL (reference sequence). The CDR3 sequence is 16 residues long. The CDR3 nucleotides read TGTGCCAGCAGCTACCGAAGGGGGAGCATTACAGATACGCAGTATTTT. It translates to CASSYRRGSITDTQYF.

The chain couples TRBV9 to TRBJ2-7; TRBD2 matches 11 bases. The CDR3 contains 16 residues. Germline V gives CDR1 SGDLS, CDR2 YYNGEE. The ends lost 3 bases at V and 2 bases at J; junction bases unmatched: 7. CDR3 residues: CASSESSGGLPYEQYF. The DNA for the CDR3 is TGTGCCAGCAGCGAGTCTAGCGGGGGGCTTCCCTACGAGCAGTACTTC.

The V gene is TRBV5-1, the J gene TRBJ2-1; unclear D gene. Germline V gene data show CDR1 as SGHRS and CDR2 as YFSETQ. V shed 2 bases and J shed 0 bases, with 15 bases lying between them. The CDR3 extends over 17 amino acids. The CDR3: CASSFVLMGSSYNEQFF. For the CDR3, the DNA is TGCGCCAGCAGCTTCGTCCTTATGGGCAGCTCCTACAATGAGCAGTTCTTC. Full variable domain (rest looked up from reference TRBV5-1 and TRBJ2-1): KAGVTQTPRYLIKTRGQQVTLSCSPISGHRSVSWYQQTPGQGLQFLFEYFSETQRNKGNFPGRFSGRQFSNSRSEMNVSTLELGDSALYLCASSFVLMGSSYNEQFFGPGTRLTVL.